This T cell receptor beta chain was identified during a study of HIV-infected patients and healthy controls. Study as a whole: Viral load fell to undetectable in 11 of 16 patients by the second blood draw.

cDNA was made from around 0.45 ug RNA using alpha and beta constant primers. Separate chain-specific third strand synthesis with multiplexing indices produced the alpha and beta libraries. A 5' RACE adapter with a random hexamer and the SP2 primer site was joined to cDNA. MiXCR, applied by TCRdb to the 5' RACE reads, yields one record per CDR3 protein. The sample holds thousands of distinct CDR3 sequences, 8% seen once. This clonotype was seen at least ten times. Whole blood was used without fractionation, so all unsorted peripheral T cells were included. This CDR3 spans 14 amino acids. V was pared by 8 bases and J by 3 bases, with 6 bases of the junction left unmatched.

The sequence came from an adult with HIV infection. The donor label of this sample is uncertain. V gene TRBV12-3 or TRBV12-4 combines with J gene TRBJ2-1; 8 bases agree with TRBD2. The sample was blood, taken before antiretroviral therapy. This CDR3 reads CASRLAGLYNEQFF. DNA of the CDR3: TGTGCCAGCCGCTTAGCGGGACTCTACAATGAGCAGTTCTTC.